This TCR beta chain was captured in a study of siplizumab effects on memory and regulatory T cells. Assay used: immunoSEQ multiplex PCR; TCRdb lists only in-frame clones, some missing. The table has about 69,000 clones, 88% seen once; the top ten hold 1.5% to 2%. The CDR3 is 12 residues long. The V end lost 1 base, the J end lost 6 bases, and 8 bases lay between the germline ends. Germline V gene sequence: CDR1 SQVTM, CDR2 ANQGSEA. Comments on this clone: Its antigen remains unidentified.

Study-wide findings and caveats: It was not possible to assign a naive or memory phenotype to roughly 75-96% of proliferating CD4+ or CD8+ clones. Suppressive activity of Tregs proliferating in siplizumab cultures remained unconfirmed.

Specimen: Tregs sorted from blood. The sequence derives from a human donor in good health. This chain connects TRBV29-1 to TRBJ2-3; D perhaps matches TRBD1 (5 bases). The CDR3 region is CSVEGGADTQYF. CDR3 coding DNA: TGCAGCGTTGAAGGGGGCGCGGATACGCAGTATTTT.